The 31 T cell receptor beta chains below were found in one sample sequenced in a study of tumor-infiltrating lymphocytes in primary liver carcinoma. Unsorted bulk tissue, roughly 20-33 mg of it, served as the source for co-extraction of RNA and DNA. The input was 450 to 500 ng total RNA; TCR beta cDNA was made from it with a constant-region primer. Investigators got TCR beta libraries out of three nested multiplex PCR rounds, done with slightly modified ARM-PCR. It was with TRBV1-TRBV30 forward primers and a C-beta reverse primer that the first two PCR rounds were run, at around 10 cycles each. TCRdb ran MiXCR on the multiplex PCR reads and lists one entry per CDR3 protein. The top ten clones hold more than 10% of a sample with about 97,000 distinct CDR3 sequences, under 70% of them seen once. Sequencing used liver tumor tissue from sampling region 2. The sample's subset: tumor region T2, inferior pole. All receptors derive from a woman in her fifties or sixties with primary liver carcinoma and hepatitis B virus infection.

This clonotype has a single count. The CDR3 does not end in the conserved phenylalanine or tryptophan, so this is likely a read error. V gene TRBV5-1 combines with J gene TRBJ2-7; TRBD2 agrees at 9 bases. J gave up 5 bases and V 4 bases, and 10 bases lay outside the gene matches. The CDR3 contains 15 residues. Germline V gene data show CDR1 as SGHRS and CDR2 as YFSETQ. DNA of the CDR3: TGCGCCAGCAGCGCCCAATTAGCGGGAGACAACGAGCAGTACTAC. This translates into CASSAQLAGDNEQYY.

Written as DNA, the CDR3 is TGTGCCAGCAGCTTTGACAGCTCTGGTGCGAACACCGGGGAGCTGTTTTTT. Encoded protein: CASSFDSSGANTGELFF. The genes are TRBV11-3 and TRBJ2-2; D possibly corresponds to TRBD1 (5 bases). This CDR3 is 17 amino acids long. V was clipped by 3 bases and J by 0 bases, with 14 bases between them. Germline V lookup: CDR1 SGHNT, CDR2 YENEEA.

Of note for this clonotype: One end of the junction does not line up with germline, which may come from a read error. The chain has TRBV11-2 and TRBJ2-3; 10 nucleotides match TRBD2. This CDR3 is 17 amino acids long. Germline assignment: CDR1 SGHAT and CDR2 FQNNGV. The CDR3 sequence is CAGSPRGLAGVADTQYF. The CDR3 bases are TGTGCCGGCAGCCCGAGGGGCCTAGCGGGAGTTGCGGATACGCAATATTTT.

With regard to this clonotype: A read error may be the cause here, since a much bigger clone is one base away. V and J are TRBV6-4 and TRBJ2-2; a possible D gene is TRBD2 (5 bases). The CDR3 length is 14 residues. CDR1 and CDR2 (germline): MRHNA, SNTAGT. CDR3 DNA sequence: TGTGCCAGCAGACCCGGACCGAACACCGGGGAGCTGTATTTT. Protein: CASRPGPNTGELYF.

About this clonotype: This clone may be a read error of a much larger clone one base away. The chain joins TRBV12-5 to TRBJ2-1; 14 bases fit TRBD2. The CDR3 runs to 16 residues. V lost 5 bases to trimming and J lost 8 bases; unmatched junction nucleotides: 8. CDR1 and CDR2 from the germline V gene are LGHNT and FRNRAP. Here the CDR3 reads CASGPGLAGGSDEQFF. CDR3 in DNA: TGTGCTAGTGGTCCCGGACTAGCGGGAGGTTCCGATGAGCAGTTCTTC.

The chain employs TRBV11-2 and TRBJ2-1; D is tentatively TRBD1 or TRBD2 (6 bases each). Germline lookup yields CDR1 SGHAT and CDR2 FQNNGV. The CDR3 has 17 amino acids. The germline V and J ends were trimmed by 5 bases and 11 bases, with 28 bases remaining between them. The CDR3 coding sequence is TGTGCCAGCAGCAGGAGACTAGGGGGAGGACCGGGGGATCAGCAGTTCTTC. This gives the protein CASSRRLGGGPGDQQFF.

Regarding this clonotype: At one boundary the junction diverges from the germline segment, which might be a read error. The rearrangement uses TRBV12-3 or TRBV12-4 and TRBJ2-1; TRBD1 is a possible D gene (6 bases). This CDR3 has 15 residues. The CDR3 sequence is CASTLIQGGGNEQSF. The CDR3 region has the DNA TGTGCCAGCACTTTAATACAGGGTGGGGGCAATGAGCAGTCCTTC.

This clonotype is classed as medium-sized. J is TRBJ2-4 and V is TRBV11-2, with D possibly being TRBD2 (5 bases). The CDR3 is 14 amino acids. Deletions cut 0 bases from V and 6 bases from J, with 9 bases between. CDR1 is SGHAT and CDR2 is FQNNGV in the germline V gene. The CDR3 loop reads CASSLDREGNIQYF. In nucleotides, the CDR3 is TGTGCCAGCAGCTTAGATCGAGAGGGAAACATTCAGTACTTC. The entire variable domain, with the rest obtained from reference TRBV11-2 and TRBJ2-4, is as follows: EAGVAQSPRYKIIEKRQSVAFWCNPISGHATLYWYQQILGQGPKLLIQFQNNGVVDDSQLPKDRFSAERLKGVDSTLKIQPAKLEDSAVYLCASSLDREGNIQYFGAGTRLSVL.

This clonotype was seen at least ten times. The CDR3 loop reads CSVPQGPANTGELFF. As DNA, the CDR3 is TGCAGCGTTCCACAGGGTCCGGCGAACACCGGGGAGCTGTTTTTT. The chain has TRBV29-1 and TRBJ2-2, with TRBD1 as a possible D gene (6 bases). This CDR3 is built from 15 residues. Germline loops: CDR1 SQVTM, CDR2 ANQGSEA. The germline V and J ends were trimmed by 5 bases and 0 bases, with 13 bases remaining between them.

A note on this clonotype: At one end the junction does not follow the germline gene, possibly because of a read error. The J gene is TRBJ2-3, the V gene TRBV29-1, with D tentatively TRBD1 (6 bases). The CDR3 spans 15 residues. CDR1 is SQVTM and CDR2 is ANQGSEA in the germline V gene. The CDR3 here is CSVEIRGRGTYTQYF. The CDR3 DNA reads TGCAGCGTTGAAATCAGGGGTCGAGGCACATATACGCAGTATTTT.

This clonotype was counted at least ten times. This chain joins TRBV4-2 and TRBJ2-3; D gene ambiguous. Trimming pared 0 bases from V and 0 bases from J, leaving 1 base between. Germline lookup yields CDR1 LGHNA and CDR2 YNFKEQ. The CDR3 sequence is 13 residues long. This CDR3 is CASSQESTDTQYF. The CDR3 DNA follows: TGTGCCAGCAGCCAAGAGAGCACAGATACGCAGTATTTT.

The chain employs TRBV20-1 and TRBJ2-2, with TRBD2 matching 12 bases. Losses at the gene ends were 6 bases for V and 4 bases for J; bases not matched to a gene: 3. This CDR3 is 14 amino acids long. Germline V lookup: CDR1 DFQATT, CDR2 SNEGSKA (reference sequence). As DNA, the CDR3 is TGCAGTGCAGGACTAGCGGGGTCCACCGGGGAGCTGTTTTTT. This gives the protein CSAGLAGSTGELFF.

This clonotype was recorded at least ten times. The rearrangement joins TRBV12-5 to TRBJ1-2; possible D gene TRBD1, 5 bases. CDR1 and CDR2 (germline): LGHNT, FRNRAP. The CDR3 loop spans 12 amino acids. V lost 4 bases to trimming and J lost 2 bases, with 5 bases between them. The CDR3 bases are TGTGCTAGTGGTTGGGACAACTATGGCTACACCTTC. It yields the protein CASGWDNYGYTF.

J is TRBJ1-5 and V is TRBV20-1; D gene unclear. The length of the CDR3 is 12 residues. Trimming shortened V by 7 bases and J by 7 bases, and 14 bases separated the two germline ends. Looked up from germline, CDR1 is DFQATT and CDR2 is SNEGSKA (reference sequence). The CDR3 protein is CSVGRKTQPQHF. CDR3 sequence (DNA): TGCAGTGTTGGGAGAAAAACACAGCCCCAGCATTTT.

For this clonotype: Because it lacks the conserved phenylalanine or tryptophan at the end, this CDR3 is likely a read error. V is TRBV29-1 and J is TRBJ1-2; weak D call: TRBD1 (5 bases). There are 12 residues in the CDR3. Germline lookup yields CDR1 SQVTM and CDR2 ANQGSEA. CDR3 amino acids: CGVSGGDYGYTS. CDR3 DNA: TGCGGCGTCTCGGGGGGAGACTATGGCTACACCTCC.

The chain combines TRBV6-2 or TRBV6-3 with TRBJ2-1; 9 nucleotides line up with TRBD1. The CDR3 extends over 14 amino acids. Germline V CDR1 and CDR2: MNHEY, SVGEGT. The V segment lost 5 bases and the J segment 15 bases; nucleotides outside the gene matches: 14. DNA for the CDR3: TGTGCCAGCAGTCGCGGGACAGGGTTCAATGAGTGGTTCTTC. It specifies CASSRGTGFNEWFF.

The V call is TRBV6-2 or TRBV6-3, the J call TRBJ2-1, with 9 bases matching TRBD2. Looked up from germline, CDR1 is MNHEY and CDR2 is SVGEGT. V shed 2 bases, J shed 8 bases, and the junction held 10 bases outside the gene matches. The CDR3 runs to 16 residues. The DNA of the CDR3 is TGTGCCAGCAGTTACCGGGCTAGCGGGGCCCACGATGAGCAGTTCTTC. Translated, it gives CASSYRASGAHDEQFF.

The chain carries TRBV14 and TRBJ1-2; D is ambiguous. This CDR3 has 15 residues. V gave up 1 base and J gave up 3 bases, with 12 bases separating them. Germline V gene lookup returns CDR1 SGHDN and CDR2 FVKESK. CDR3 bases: TGTGCCAGCAGCCAAGGTCCAGACTTGGACTATGGCTACACCTTC. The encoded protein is CASSQGPDLDYGYTF.

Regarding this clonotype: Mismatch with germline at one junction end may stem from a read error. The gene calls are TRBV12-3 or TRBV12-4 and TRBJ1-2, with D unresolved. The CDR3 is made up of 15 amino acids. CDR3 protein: CDSSFGQITYYGYTF. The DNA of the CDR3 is TGTGACAGCAGTTTCGGGCAGATAACGTACTATGGCTACACCTTC.

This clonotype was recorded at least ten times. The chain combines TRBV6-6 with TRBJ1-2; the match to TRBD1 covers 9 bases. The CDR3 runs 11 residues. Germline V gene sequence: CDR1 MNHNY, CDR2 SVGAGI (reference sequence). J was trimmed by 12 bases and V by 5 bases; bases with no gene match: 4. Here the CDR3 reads CASSQTGGNTF. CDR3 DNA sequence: TGTGCCAGCAGTCAGACAGGGGGTAACACCTTC.

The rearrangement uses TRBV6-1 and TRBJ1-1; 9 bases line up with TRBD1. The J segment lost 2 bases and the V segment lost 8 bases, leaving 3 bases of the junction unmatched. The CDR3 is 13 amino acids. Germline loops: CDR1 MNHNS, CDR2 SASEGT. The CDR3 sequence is CASRDRDNTEAFF. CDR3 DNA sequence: TGTGCCAGCCGGGACAGGGATAACACTGAAGCTTTCTTT.

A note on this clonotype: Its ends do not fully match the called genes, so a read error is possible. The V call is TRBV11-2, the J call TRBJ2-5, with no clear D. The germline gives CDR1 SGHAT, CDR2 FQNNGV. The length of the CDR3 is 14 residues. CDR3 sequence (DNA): TGTGCCAGCATCTTATTTGCGAGCGAAGAGACCCAGTACTTC. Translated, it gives CASILFASEETQYF.

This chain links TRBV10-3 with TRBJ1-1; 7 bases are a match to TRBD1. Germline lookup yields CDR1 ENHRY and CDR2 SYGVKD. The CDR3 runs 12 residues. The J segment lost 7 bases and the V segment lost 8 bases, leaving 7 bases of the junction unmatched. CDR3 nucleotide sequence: TGTGCCATCGTTGAGCCAGGGGGTGAAGCTTTCTTT. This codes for CAIVEPGGEAFF.

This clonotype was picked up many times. The CDR3 loop reads CASSPPSALRINEQFF. For the CDR3, the DNA is TGTGCCAGCAGTCCCCCCTCGGCGCTGCGGATCAATGAGCAGTTCTTC. The chain joins TRBV12-3 or TRBV12-4 to TRBJ2-1; D is undetermined. V was shortened by 5 bases and J by 6 bases, with 20 bases between the two germline ends. The CDR3 runs to 16 residues.

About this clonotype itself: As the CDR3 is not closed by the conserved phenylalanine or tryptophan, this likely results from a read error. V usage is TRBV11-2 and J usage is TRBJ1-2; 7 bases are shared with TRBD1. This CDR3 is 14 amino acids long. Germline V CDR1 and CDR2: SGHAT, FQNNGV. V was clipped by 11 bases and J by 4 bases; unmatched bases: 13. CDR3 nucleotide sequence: TGTGCCTACAGCGGGGACAGTGTCATCTATGGCTACACCTTA. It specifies CAYSGDSVIYGYTL.

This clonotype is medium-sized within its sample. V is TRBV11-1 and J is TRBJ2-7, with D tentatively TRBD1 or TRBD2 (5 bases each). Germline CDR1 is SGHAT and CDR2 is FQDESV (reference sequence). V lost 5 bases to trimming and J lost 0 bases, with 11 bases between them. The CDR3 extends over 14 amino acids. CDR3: CASSLWGTSYEQYF. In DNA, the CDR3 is TGTGCCAGCAGCCTTTGGGGGACCTCCTACGAGCAGTACTTC.

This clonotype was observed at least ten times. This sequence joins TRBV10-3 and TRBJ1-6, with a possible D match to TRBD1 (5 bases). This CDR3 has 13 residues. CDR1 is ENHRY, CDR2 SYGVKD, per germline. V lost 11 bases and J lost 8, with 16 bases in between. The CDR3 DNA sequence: TGTGCCGTTCAAGAGGGGCTAGATTCACCCCTCCACTTT. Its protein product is CAVQEGLDSPLHF.

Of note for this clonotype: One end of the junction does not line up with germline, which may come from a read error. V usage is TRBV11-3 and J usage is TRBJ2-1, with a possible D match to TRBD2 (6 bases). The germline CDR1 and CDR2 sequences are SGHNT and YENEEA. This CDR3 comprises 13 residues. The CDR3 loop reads CACSAGGYNEQFF. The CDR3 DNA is TGTGCCTGCAGTGCCGGGGGATACAATGAGCAATTCTTC.

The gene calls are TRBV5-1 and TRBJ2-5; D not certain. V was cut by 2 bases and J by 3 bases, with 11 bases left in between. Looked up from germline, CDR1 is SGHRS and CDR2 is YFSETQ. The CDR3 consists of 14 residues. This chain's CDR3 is CASSFDSEKETQYF. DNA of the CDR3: TGCGCCAGCAGCTTCGATAGTGAAAAAGAGACCCAGTACTTC.

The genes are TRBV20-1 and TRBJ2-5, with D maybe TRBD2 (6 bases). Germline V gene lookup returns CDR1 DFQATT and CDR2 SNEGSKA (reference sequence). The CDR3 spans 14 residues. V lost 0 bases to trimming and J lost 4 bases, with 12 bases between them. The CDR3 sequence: CSARDPGTLETQYF. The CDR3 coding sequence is TGCAGTGCTAGAGATCCCGGGACTTTAGAGACCCAGTACTTC.

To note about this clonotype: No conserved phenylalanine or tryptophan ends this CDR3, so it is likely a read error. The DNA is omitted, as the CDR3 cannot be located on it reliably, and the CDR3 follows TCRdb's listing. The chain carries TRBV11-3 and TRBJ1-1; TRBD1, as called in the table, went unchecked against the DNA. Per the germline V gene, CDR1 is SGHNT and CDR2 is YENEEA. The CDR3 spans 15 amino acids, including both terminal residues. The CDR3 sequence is CASSPPGGLNTEALI.